A selection of T cell receptor beta chains follows, all from one sample in a study of blood T cells in healthy people across ages. Using its own MiXCR run on the 5' RACE reads, TCRdb lists one record per CDR3 protein. Of some 670,000 distinct CDR3 sequences in the sample, approximately 52% were seen once. The sample taken for sequencing was blood. Receptors originate from a woman of 80 years or more in good health. Both conserved end residues are part of each CDR3. The D gene is left open where the match is weak. Expanded clones get a size class; other rows say once, few or many, or leave the size out.

>.|.|TRBV29-1|TRBJ2-3|14
CSVDGRLVTDTQYF
TGCAGCGTTGACGGGAGACTAGTCACAGATACGCAGTATTTT
>many|.|TRBV25-1|TRBJ1-6|15
CASSEQAGENSPLHF
TGTGCCAGCAGTGAACAGGCAGGGGAGAATTCACCCCTCCACTTT
>many|.|TRBV12-3/TRBV12-4|TRBJ2-5|15
CASSHAGAIQETQYF
TGTGCCAGCAGCCACGCGGGGGCTATCCAAGAGACCCAGTACTTC
>once|TRBD2|TRBV7-3|TRBJ2-6|18
CASSLGAGGASGANVLTF
TGTGCCAGCAGCTTAGGAGCGGGGGGCGCCTCTGGGGCCAACGTCCTGACTTTC
>.|TRBD1|TRBV20-1|TRBJ2-5|15
CSARDQDRGLNEQYF
TGCAGTGCTAGAGATCAGGACAGGGGGCTGAATGAGCAGTACTTC
>many|.|TRBV6-5|TRBJ1-1|15
CASSYSILLSTEAFF
TGTGCCAGCAGTTACTCGATCCTCCTCTCCACTGAAGCTTTCTTT
>.|TRBD1|TRBV24-1|TRBJ2-5|13
CATTDRGTETQYF
TGTGCCACCACAGACAGGGGGACAGAGACCCAGTACTTC
>.|.|TRBV5-1|TRBJ2-5|13
CASNENRQETQYF
TGCGCCAGCAATGAGAACAGGCAAGAGACCCAGTACTTC
>.|TRBD1|TRBV5-6|TRBJ2-3|17
CASRETGGALFSDTQYF
TGTGCCAGCAGGGAGACAGGGGGCGCTTTGTTTTCGGATACGCAGTATTTT
>many|.|TRBV5-1|TRBJ2-7|16
CASSGLRQGGTYEQYF
TGCGCCAGCAGCGGACTTCGGCAGGGGGGGACTTACGAGCAGTACTTC
>.|TRBD2|TRBV2|TRBJ2-1|17
CASRSQKGLGLFNEQFF
TGTGCCAGCAGGAGCCAAAAGGGACTAGGACTTTTCAATGAGCAGTTCTTC
>few|.|TRBV21-1|TRBJ2-5|18
CASSNCSSGRGFQETQYF
TGTGCCAGCAGCAACTGTTCTAGCGGGAGGGGCTTCCAAGAGACCCAGTACTTC
>.|.|TRBV3-1|TRBJ1-1|14
CASSRQEQNTEAFF
TGTGCCAGCAGCCGACAGGAGCAGAACACTGAAGCTTTCTTT
>many|TRBD1|TRBV10-2|TRBJ1-4|14
CASWRQGRNEKLFF
TGCGCCAGCTGGAGACAGGGCCGTAATGAAAAACTGTTTTTT
>.|TRBD1|TRBV28|TRBJ2-5|15
CASSRTRDRQETQYF
TGTGCCAGCAGTCGCACCCGGGACAGACAAGAGACCCAGTACTTC
>many|TRBD1|TRBV28|TRBJ2-7|16
CASSRLGQGTYYEQYF
TGTGCCAGCAGCCGGCTGGGACAGGGGACATATTACGAGCAGTACTTC
>many|TRBD1|TRBV20-1|TRBJ2-3|14
CSAPRDRVTDTQYF
TGCAGTGCTCCCCGGGACAGGGTCACAGATACGCAGTATTTT
>.|.|TRBV20-1|TRBJ2-1|12
CSASWGDNEQFF
TGCAGTGCTAGCTGGGGGGATAATGAGCAGTTCTTC
>.|.|TRBV7-8|TRBJ2-5|15
CTSSLEVRIKETQYF
TGTACCAGCAGCCTAGAGGTCAGGATTAAAGAGACCCAGTACTTC
>.|TRBD2|TRBV3-1|TRBJ2-7|15
CASSLGAGGIYEQYF
TGTGCCAGCAGCCTCGGAGCGGGAGGCATCTACGAGCAGTACTTC
>.|.|TRBV2|TRBJ2-7|11
CASSALHEQYF
TGTGCCAGCAGTGCCCTGCACGAGCAGTACTTC
>many|.|TRBV5-1|TRBJ2-1|16
CASSLGSGSVGNEQFF
TGCGCCAGCAGCTTGGGGAGCGGGTCAGTGGGCAATGAGCAGTTCTTC
>many|TRBD2|TRBV9|TRBJ2-7|15
CASSGGGSGAYEQYF
TGTGCCAGCAGCGGGGGGGGTAGCGGAGCCTACGAGCAGTACTTC
>.|.|TRBV12-3/TRBV12-4|TRBJ2-5|19
CASSPRGAPGSITQETQYF
TGTGCCAGCAGCCCTCGGGGAGCCCCGGGGTCTATCACCCAAGAGACCCAGTACTTC
>many|TRBD1|TRBV29-1|TRBJ2-7|14
CSVASRTGIYEQYF
TGCAGCGTGGCCTCAAGGACAGGGATTTACGAGCAGTACTTC
>.|TRBD1|TRBV20-1|TRBJ2-7|15
CSARDKGTGAYEQYF
TGCAGTGCTAGAGATAAAGGGACAGGTGCCTACGAGCAGTACTTC
>many|.|TRBV27|TRBJ2-7|15
CASSFSGTGGSEQYF
TGTGCCAGCAGTTTTTCAGGGACCGGGGGATCCGAGCAGTACTTC
>few|.|TRBV25-1|TRBJ2-3|13
CASSEVVGDTQYF
TGTGCCAGCAGTGAGGTCGTGGGGGATACGCAGTATTTT
>few|.|TRBV4-1|TRBJ2-7|17
CASSQARGGGGNYEQYF
TGCGCCAGCAGCCAAGCTAGAGGGGGAGGGGGCAACTACGAGCAGTACTTC
>many|.|TRBV5-6|TRBJ2-7|17
CASSLGPAFAGIHEQYF
TGTGCCAGCAGCTTGGGACCTGCCTTTGCGGGAATCCACGAGCAGTACTTC
>.|.|TRBV5-6|TRBJ2-5|17
CASSFRLIHGGGETQYF
TGTGCCAGCAGTTTCCGACTGATACACGGAGGAGGAGAGACCCAGTACTTC
>many|.|TRBV29-1|TRBJ2-5|12
CSVDLGGETQYF
TGCAGCGTTGATCTCGGGGGCGAGACCCAGTACTTC
>.|.|TRBV25-1|TRBJ1-4|14
CASSEWGLVPKLFF
TGTGCCAGCAGTGAATGGGGCCTCGTTCCGAAACTGTTTTTT
>.|.|TRBV12-3/TRBV12-4|TRBJ1-2|12
CASSVTPEGYTF
TGTGCCAGCAGTGTCACTCCAGAGGGCTACACCTTC
>.|.|TRBV7-3|TRBJ2-1|15
CASSLNTGTYNEQFF
TGTGCCAGCAGCTTAAACACAGGGACCTACAATGAGCAGTTCTTC
>.|.|TRBV2|TRBJ2-5|14
CASKRLLGRETQYF
TGTGCCAGCAAGCGTCTCCTAGGTCGGGAGACCCAGTACTTC
>.|TRBD1|TRBV12-3/TRBV12-4|TRBJ1-5|14
CANSRRQGNQPQHF
TGTGCCAACAGTAGACGACAGGGGAATCAGCCCCAGCATTTT
>few|.|TRBV2|TRBJ2-3|14
CASRGAEQGSTQYF
TGTGCCAGCAGAGGTGCGGAGCAGGGATCGACGCAGTATTTT
>few|TRBD2|TRBV15|TRBJ2-3|15
CATSSGSGGTDTQYF
TGTGCCACCAGCAGCGGGAGCGGGGGGACAGATACGCAGTATTTT
>.|TRBD1|TRBV7-2|TRBJ1-6|15
CASSQTGTGGRSLHF
TGTGCCAGCAGCCAGACCGGGACAGGGGGCAGGTCCCTCCACTTT
>.|.|TRBV18|TRBJ2-5|13
CASVRGNQETQYF
TGTGCCAGCGTACGAGGAAACCAAGAGACCCAGTACTTC